These T cell receptor beta chains were read from a single sample in a study of human T cells and chemical hapten exposure. TCRdb itself ran the RACE reads through MiXCR, one entry per CDR3 protein. The data show roughly 200,000 distinct CDR3 sequences, with about 25% seen just once and 2.5% held by the top ten. Sample: whole blood, taken in connection with sensitization to the hapten diphenylcyclopropenone (DPC). These receptors were collected from a woman aged 40-49 years with alopecia areata. Some clones in this sample may be carry-over from other donors' samples. CDR3s include the opening cysteine and the closing phenylalanine or tryptophan. Fields, in order: CDR3 DNA, CDR3 protein, clone size, CDR3 length, V gene, J gene, D gene. A D gene is named only where the DNA matches it firmly. Only some rows state a clone size, as once, few, many or a class for expanded clones.

cdr3_nt: TGCAGTGCTAGATGGCGGGAGGACTGGGGGGAGCAGTACTTC; cdr3_aa: CSARWREDWGEQYF; clone_size: -; cdr3_length: 14; v_call: TRBV20-1; j_call: TRBJ2-7; d_call: TRBD2
cdr3_nt: TGTGCCAGCAGCTTATCTGGTTGGTCAGCTGGGACCCAGTACTTC; cdr3_aa: CASSLSGWSAGTQYF; clone_size: -; cdr3_length: 15; v_call: TRBV11-1; j_call: TRBJ2-5; d_call: -
cdr3_nt: TGCAGTCTAGCGGGCGGTTACAATGAGCAGTTCTTC; cdr3_aa: CSLAGGYNEQFF; clone_size: once; cdr3_length: 12; v_call: TRBV20-1; j_call: TRBJ2-1; d_call: TRBD2
cdr3_nt: TGCAGTGCTAGGGGAGGAGCGGGAGAAGAGCAGTTCTTC; cdr3_aa: CSARGGAGEEQFF; clone_size: -; cdr3_length: 13; v_call: TRBV20-1; j_call: TRBJ2-1; d_call: TRBD2
cdr3_nt: TGTGCCAGCAGCTTGGTAGAAGTCAGCACTGAAGCTTTCTTT; cdr3_aa: CASSLVEVSTEAFF; clone_size: few; cdr3_length: 14; v_call: TRBV5-4; j_call: TRBJ1-1; d_call: -
cdr3_nt: TGTGCCAGCAGTTTCGGGCCGAGCAATGAGCAGTTCTTC; cdr3_aa: CASSFGPSNEQFF; clone_size: -; cdr3_length: 13; v_call: TRBV27; j_call: TRBJ2-1; d_call: -
cdr3_nt: TGTGCCAGCAGTTTACTGGCAGACACTGAAGCTTTCTTT; cdr3_aa: CASSLLADTEAFF; clone_size: few; cdr3_length: 13; v_call: TRBV12-3/TRBV12-4; j_call: TRBJ1-1; d_call: -
cdr3_nt: TGTGCCAGCAGCTTCACATCCGGGACAGGGTTCACAGATACGCAGTATTTT; cdr3_aa: CASSFTSGTGFTDTQYF; clone_size: few; cdr3_length: 17; v_call: TRBV5-5; j_call: TRBJ2-3; d_call: TRBD1
cdr3_nt: TGTGCCAGCAGTTTAACAGGGATATTTCAGCCCCAGCATTTT; cdr3_aa: CASSLTGIFQPQHF; clone_size: many; cdr3_length: 14; v_call: TRBV27; j_call: TRBJ1-5; d_call: -
cdr3_nt: TGCAGCGTTGCGTCTAGCGGGAGGAGGAATGAGCAGTTCTTC; cdr3_aa: CSVASSGRRNEQFF; clone_size: -; cdr3_length: 14; v_call: TRBV29-1; j_call: TRBJ2-1; d_call: TRBD2
cdr3_nt: TGTGCCAGCAGTGCACGACGGGTGACTAATGAAAAACTGTTTTTT; cdr3_aa: CASSARRVTNEKLFF; clone_size: -; cdr3_length: 15; v_call: TRBV6-5; j_call: TRBJ1-4; d_call: -
cdr3_nt: TGTGCCAGCAGTTACGTCCAGGGAGGGCACAATGAGCAGTTCTTC; cdr3_aa: CASSYVQGGHNEQFF; clone_size: -; cdr3_length: 15; v_call: TRBV6-2/TRBV6-3; j_call: TRBJ2-1; d_call: TRBD2
cdr3_nt: TGTGCCAGCAGCTACCAACGGGGCCCCACGGCCCTCCACTTT; cdr3_aa: CASSYQRGPTALHF; clone_size: -; cdr3_length: 14; v_call: TRBV7-2; j_call: TRBJ1-6; d_call: -
cdr3_nt: TGTGCCAGCAGTCTGGAGGTTAGCAATCAGCCCCAGCATTTT; cdr3_aa: CASSLEVSNQPQHF; clone_size: -; cdr3_length: 14; v_call: TRBV2; j_call: TRBJ1-5; d_call: -
cdr3_nt: TGTGCCAGCACCGATAAGACGAGGGGCAATCAGCCCCAGCATTTT; cdr3_aa: CASTDKTRGNQPQHF; clone_size: -; cdr3_length: 15; v_call: TRBV12-3/TRBV12-4; j_call: TRBJ1-5; d_call: -
cdr3_nt: TGTGCCAGCAGAAGGACCGATTCGCTGGGGTACACCGGGGAGCTGTTTTTT; cdr3_aa: CASRRTDSLGYTGELFF; clone_size: few; cdr3_length: 17; v_call: TRBV6-2/TRBV6-3; j_call: TRBJ2-2; d_call: -
cdr3_nt: TGCGCCAGCAGCTTGGGAGGGCGACTTCCCTACAATGAGCAGTTCTTC; cdr3_aa: CASSLGGRLPYNEQFF; clone_size: -; cdr3_length: 16; v_call: TRBV5-1; j_call: TRBJ2-1; d_call: -
cdr3_nt: TGTGCCAGCAGCGTTTATGGGACTAAGAAAGAGACCCAGTACTTC; cdr3_aa: CASSVYGTKKETQYF; clone_size: -; cdr3_length: 15; v_call: TRBV9; j_call: TRBJ2-5; d_call: TRBD2
cdr3_nt: TGTGCCAGCAGCTTATCGCCCCAGGGAGAGCAGTACTTC; cdr3_aa: CASSLSPQGEQYF; clone_size: -; cdr3_length: 13; v_call: TRBV7-2; j_call: TRBJ2-7; d_call: -
cdr3_nt: TGCAGCGTTGATGGAGTAAGGTCTAGCGGGCTCAATGAGCAGTTCTTC; cdr3_aa: CSVDGVRSSGLNEQFF; clone_size: few; cdr3_length: 16; v_call: TRBV29-1; j_call: TRBJ2-1; d_call: TRBD2
cdr3_nt: TGTGCCAGCAGTTACCGAGGAGAGGAACGGGATACGCAGTATTTT; cdr3_aa: CASSYRGEERDTQYF; clone_size: few; cdr3_length: 15; v_call: TRBV6-5; j_call: TRBJ2-3; d_call: -
cdr3_nt: TGCAGCGTTGTCAGGCAGGGGGGTCGGATGAACACTGAAGCTTTCTTT; cdr3_aa: CSVVRQGGRMNTEAFF; clone_size: -; cdr3_length: 16; v_call: TRBV29-1; j_call: TRBJ1-1; d_call: TRBD1
cdr3_nt: TGCAGTGCTAGAGGCGGCGCCAGCTCCTACGAGCAGTACTTC; cdr3_aa: CSARGGASSYEQYF; clone_size: -; cdr3_length: 14; v_call: TRBV20-1; j_call: TRBJ2-7; d_call: -
cdr3_nt: TGTGCCAGCAGCAAAAGGATGCCTAGCACAGATACGCAGTATTTT; cdr3_aa: CASSKRMPSTDTQYF; clone_size: -; cdr3_length: 15; v_call: TRBV21-1; j_call: TRBJ2-3; d_call: -
cdr3_nt: TGTGCCAGCAGCTTAGTGGGCAACCAAGAGACCCAGTACTTC; cdr3_aa: CASSLVGNQETQYF; clone_size: few; cdr3_length: 14; v_call: TRBV11-2; j_call: TRBJ2-5; d_call: -
cdr3_nt: TGCGCCAGCAGCCAACCTAGCGGGAGGTACAATGAGCAGTTCTTC; cdr3_aa: CASSQPSGRYNEQFF; clone_size: -; cdr3_length: 15; v_call: TRBV4-1; j_call: TRBJ2-1; d_call: TRBD2
cdr3_nt: TGTGCCAGCAGTTCTCGGACTAGCGGGAGGGTGTCCGAGCAGTACTTC; cdr3_aa: CASSSRTSGRVSEQYF; clone_size: -; cdr3_length: 16; v_call: TRBV27; j_call: TRBJ2-7; d_call: TRBD2
cdr3_nt: TGCGCCAGCAGCCGGGGGGATACTAGCCACACCGGGGAGCTGTTTTTT; cdr3_aa: CASSRGDTSHTGELFF; clone_size: -; cdr3_length: 16; v_call: TRBV4-1; j_call: TRBJ2-2; d_call: -
cdr3_nt: TGTGCCAGCAGCTATAGCGGTCACACGGATACGCAGTATTTT; cdr3_aa: CASSYSGHTDTQYF; clone_size: few; cdr3_length: 14; v_call: TRBV7-9; j_call: TRBJ2-3; d_call: -
cdr3_nt: TGTGCCAGCAGCTCCGGTCGGGAGACCGGGGAGCTGTTTTTT; cdr3_aa: CASSSGRETGELFF; clone_size: many; cdr3_length: 14; v_call: TRBV7-2; j_call: TRBJ2-2; d_call: -
cdr3_nt: TGTGCCAGCAGCCAGAGGGGACTAGCGGGGTACGAGCAGTACTTC; cdr3_aa: CASSQRGLAGYEQYF; clone_size: -; cdr3_length: 15; v_call: TRBV3-1; j_call: TRBJ2-7; d_call: TRBD2
cdr3_nt: TGCAGCCCTCCACCGGGAGCCGGCAATCAGCCCCAGCATTTT; cdr3_aa: CSPPPGAGNQPQHF; clone_size: -; cdr3_length: 14; v_call: TRBV29-1; j_call: TRBJ1-5; d_call: -
cdr3_nt: TGCAGTGCTAGAAGTCCTCAGGGAAAAAACATTCAGTACTTC; cdr3_aa: CSARSPQGKNIQYF; clone_size: few; cdr3_length: 14; v_call: TRBV20-1; j_call: TRBJ2-4; d_call: -
cdr3_nt: TGCAGCGTTCTGTCGGCAGGAGGTCAGCCCCAGCATTTT; cdr3_aa: CSVLSAGGQPQHF; clone_size: -; cdr3_length: 13; v_call: TRBV29-1; j_call: TRBJ1-5; d_call: -